This TCR beta chain was recorded in a study of T cell responses to AZD1222 COVID-19 vaccine (dated by TCRdb to 2020 to 2023). For context, the study as a whole: A total of about 250 trial participants underwent TCR sequencing, of whom about 200 had received two doses of AZD1222 and approximately 25 had received two doses of the MenACWY control vaccine. Trial participants were enrolled by age into subgroups of 18-55, 56-69 and 70-plus years, and roughly 150, 30 and 60 TCR-sequenced participants, respectively, were included in these subgroups.

V is trimmed back by 3 bases and J by 4 bases, and the junction contains 7 bases that no gene match accounts for. The CDR3 sequence holds 15 residues, the cysteine and phenylalanine included. Only CDR3 DNA is held: 45 bases, read in frame from base 1. Sequences MGHRA (CDR1) and YSYEKL (CDR2) are obtained from the germline V gene. On this clone itself: This clone's antigen is unknown. One base away there is no much larger clone; base qualities are not given.

The CDR3 regions of human TCRbeta chains were subjected to immunosequencing. Concerning the study's data processing: TCRs in the repertoires were compared against a reference library of SARS-CoV-2-specific TCRs that had been generated with the MIRA antigen-specificity platform. Breadth meant the fraction of unique TCRs that were SARS-CoV-2-associated, whereas depth meant the fraction of total T cells that were SARS-CoV-2-associated. Each spike-specific TCR was assigned to its reactive spike region and to a CD4 or CD8 class using the MIRA data. Log10-transformed breadth and depth values were compared by one-way ANOVA with Sidak's multiple comparisons tests. TCRdb mirrors the immuneACCESS table, restricted to in-frame sequences. Some clones are absent from its copies; in checked studies, under half trace to an unresolved V gene, and the reason for the others is unknown. The V and J calls and clone size were taken over from that table, and D and trimming were inferred from the DNA. The sample table lists 100,000 to 120,000 clones, approximately 94% of them with a count of one. The leading ten clones occupy about 3.1% of the sample.

What the study reported, not specific to this receptor: Conclusions about previously exposed vaccinees are limited because only five to seven AZD1222 recipients were SARS-CoV-2 seropositive at baseline. The 56-69-year group was small, and its depth increase did not reach significance, likely because of low power. Participants were mostly white British and included more females than males, and it was suggested by the authors that clonal diversity may have been underestimated. After two AZD1222 doses, spike-specific TCR breadth and depth were significantly higher than at day 0 and than in MenACWY recipients. CD4 TCRs associated with the vaccine covered the entire spike protein, and the dominant responses were in regions 160-218 and 743-854. No day 14 peak-response samples were available, so repertoires were characterized only after the peak T cell response. Nearly half of unique spike-specific TCRs reportedly recognized epitopes outside regions mutated in the B.1.351 and B.1.1.7 variants.

Sample time point, as interpreted from the label and publication: about 28 days (+/-7) after the second vaccine dose. AZD1222 recipients whose second dose came at about 4 weeks and those whose second dose came at about 12 weeks were combined into one group, since spike-specific TCR depth and breadth did not differ between the two schedules. Vaccinee samples came from UK trials COV001 and COV002, including a single-blind randomized controlled phase 2/3 trial of AZD1222 (ChAdOx1 nCoV-19) in healthy adults. For TCRbeta chain sequencing, PBMC samples were collected from trial participants at day 0 and at day 28 after the second dose.

The V gene is TRBV4-1 and the J gene is TRBJ1-1; TRBD1 fits 8 bases in the junction. The TCR comes from an adult who received the AZD1222 COVID-19 vaccine. The source material was peripheral blood, sampled 28 days after the second AZD1222 dose. Read as DNA, the sequence is TGCGCCAGCAGCCACGCACAGGGGGTGAGCACTGAAGCTTTCTTT. This encodes CASSHAQGVSTEAFF.